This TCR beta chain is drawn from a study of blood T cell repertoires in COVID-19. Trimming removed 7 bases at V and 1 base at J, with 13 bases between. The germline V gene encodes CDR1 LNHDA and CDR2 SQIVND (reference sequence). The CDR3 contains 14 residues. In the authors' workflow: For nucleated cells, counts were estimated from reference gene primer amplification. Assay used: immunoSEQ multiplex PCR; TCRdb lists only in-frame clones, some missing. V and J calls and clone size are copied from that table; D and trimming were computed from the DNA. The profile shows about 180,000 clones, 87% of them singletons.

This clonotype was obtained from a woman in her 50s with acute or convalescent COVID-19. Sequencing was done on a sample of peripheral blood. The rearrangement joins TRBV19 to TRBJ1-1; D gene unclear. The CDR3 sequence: CASTDPRGNTEAFF. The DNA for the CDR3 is TGTGCCAGTACCGACCCCCGGGGGAACACTGAAGCTTTCTTT.